This T cell receptor beta chain emerged from a study of T cells expressing NK-cell markers. The CDR3 contains 18 residues. Germline loops: CDR1 SGHNT, CDR2 YYREEE (reference sequence). From its re-call of the 5' RACE reads, TCRdb lists each CDR3 protein once, without DNA. The sample table includes under 200,000 distinct CDR3 sequences. This receptor was identified in a woman aged 18 to 75 in good health. Material: blood T cells: a sorted CD56 or NKG2C T cell subset, CD4+ or CD8+ T cells, or bulk PBMC T cells (not recorded which). V usage is TRBV5-4 and J usage is TRBJ1-6. The CDR3: CASRSSWGMADPHSPLHF. Complete variable domain (other parts from reference TRBV5-4 and TRBJ1-6): ETGVTQSPTHLIKTRGQQVTLRCSSQSGHNTVSWYQQALGQGPQFIFQYYREEENGRGNFPPRFSGLQFPNYSSELNVNALELDDSALYLCASRSSWGMADPHSPLHFGNGTRLTVT.